The 7 T cell receptor beta chains below were found in one sample sequenced in a study of blood T cell repertoires in COVID-19. The data were produced by immunoSEQ multiplex PCR, yet TCRdb's version contains in-frame clones alone and is incomplete. The repertoire has 60,000 to 85,000 clones, nearly 90% of them found once; the top ten carry almost 5%. Sequencing was carried out using peripheral blood. The receptors stem from a woman aged 50 to 60 with active COVID-19.

This chain joins TRBV7-9 and TRBJ1-1; weak D call: TRBD1 (5 bases). The germline V gene encodes CDR1 SEHNR and CDR2 FQNEAQ (reference sequence). Trimming took 5 bases from V and 3 from J, leaving 13 bases between them. The CDR3 is 14 amino acids. CDR3 sequence reads: CASSTGRGDTEAFF. The CDR3, as DNA: TGTGCCAGCAGCACGGGACGGGGGGACACTGAAGCTTTCTTT.

The genes are TRBV2 and TRBJ2-7; a weak D match, TRBD2 (5 bases). The germline V gene has CDR1 SNHLY and CDR2 FYNNEI. V lost 5 bases and J lost 4, with 18 bases in between. This CDR3 region has 15 residues. The CDR3 nucleotides are TGTGCCAGCAGTCACCGGACTTCTAACCTATACGAGCAGTACTTC. It yields the protein CASSHRTSNLYEQYF.

The chain joins TRBV7-2 to TRBJ2-1, with a weak D call TRBD2 (5 bases). Germline values: CDR1 SGHTA, CDR2 FQGNSA. V gave up 4 bases and J gave up 3 bases, with 13 bases separating them. The CDR3 runs to 15 residues. The CDR3 bases are TGTGCCAGCAGCTCTCAAGCGGCCGTCTACAATGAGCAGTTCTTC. Protein sequence: CASSSQAAVYNEQFF. Full variable domain (outside the CDR3, taken from reference TRBV7-2 and TRBJ2-1): GAGVSQSPSNKVTEKGKDVELRCDPISGHTALYWYRQSLGQGLEFLIYFQGNSAPDKSGLPSDRFSAERTGGSVSTLTIQRTQQEDSAVYLCASSSQAAVYNEQFFGPGTRLTVL.

This clone appeared a single time. V and J are TRBV30 and TRBJ2-2; unclear D gene. The CDR3 contains 11 residues. V lost 2 bases and J lost 9, with 7 bases in between. Germline CDR1 GTSNPN, CDR2 SVGIG (reference sequence). The CDR3 DNA reads as TGTGCCTGGAGTCCTACCCGGGAGCTGTTTTTT. This translates into CAWSPTRELFF.

The V call is TRBV6-5, the J call TRBJ1-1, with a tentative D call TRBD1 (6 bases). The germline CDR1 and CDR2 sequences are MNHEY and SVGAGI. This CDR3 is built from 14 residues. V was shortened by 7 bases and J by 0 bases, with 12 bases between the two germline ends. The CDR3 bases are TGTGCCAGCACCACAGGGAACATGAACACTGAAGCTTTCTTT. This codes for CASTTGNMNTEAFF.

The rearrangement joins TRBV7-3 to TRBJ1-2, with a weak D call TRBD1 (6 bases). The CDR3 length is 11 residues. Germline V gene sequence: CDR1 SGHTA, CDR2 FQGTGA. The CDR3 is CASAGTRPYTF. For the CDR3, the DNA is TGTGCGTCGGCCGGGACAAGACCCTACACCTTC.

The chain combines TRBV7-9 with TRBJ2-2; TRBD2 is a possible D gene (7 bases). The CDR3 length is 19 residues. From germline, CDR1 is SEHNR and CDR2 FQNEAQ (reference sequence). V shed 5 bases and J shed 0 bases, with 22 bases lying between them. The CDR3 DNA reads TGTGCCAGCAGCCCCAGGGTTCGGGGGGCCCCCGCGAACACCGGGGAGCTGTTTTTT. Its translation: CASSPRVRGAPANTGELFF. Complete variable domain (other parts from reference TRBV7-9 and TRBJ2-2): DTGVSQNPRHKITKRGQNVTFRCDPISEHNRLYWYRQTLGQGPEFLTYFQNEAQLEKSRLLSDRFSAERPKGSFSTLEIQRTEQGDSAMYLCASSPRVRGAPANTGELFFGEGSRLTVL.